This T cell receptor (beta chain) is drawn from a study of blood T cell repertoires in COVID-19. Looking at the study overall: T cells, B-cell-depleted T cells, or PBMCs supplied cDNA or gDNA.

Sequencing used immunoSEQ multiplex PCR; TCRdb keeps in-frame clones, though not all of them. The sample lists 190,000 or so clones, about 80% occurring once. The germline V gene has CDR1 SGHRS and CDR2 YFSETQ. This CDR3 has 16 residues. The V end lost 0 bases, the J end lost 3 bases, and 15 bases lay between the germline ends. Participants spanned ages about 18 to 100 years and resided in 20 to 30 US areas. Participant-reported clinical history was the basis for cohort assignment. Before being deemed recovered, Cohort 3 donors had two negative PCRs, clearance, or symptom resolution. Sample: PBMCs or T cells enriched from blood (not recorded which). The chain carries TRBV5-1 and TRBJ1-1; D is uncertain. The TCR sequence derives from a man aged 40-49 years who had recovered from COVID-19. CDR3 DNA sequence: TGCGCCAGCAGCTTGGCCCTACACGTGGAGGACACTGAAGCTTTCTTT. This sequence encodes CASSLALHVEDTEAFF.